Below, one T cell receptor (beta chain) is given with its context. Germline loops: CDR1 MDHEN, CDR2 SYDVKM. Deletions cut 6 bases from V and 3 bases from J, with 8 bases between. The CDR3 consists of 12 residues. This sample was included in a study of OX40 agonist ivuxolimab in advanced cancers. Study details: The study gave patients intravenous ivuxolimab at 0.01 to 10 mg/kg every 2 weeks. Partial responses were seen in three patients, one with hepatocellular carcinoma and two with cutaneous melanoma.

Patients with a history of autoimmune disease or on systemic immunosuppression were excluded. The sampling schedule covered blood at baseline, cycle 4 day 1, and cycle 7 day 1. TCRdb keeps only in-frame clones here, not all; method: immunoSEQ multiplex PCR. The table has more than 70,000 clones, approximately 83% seen once; the top ten hold under 2%. The V and J genes are TRBV28 and TRBJ1-2, with D uncertain. Sequenced material: CD4+ or CD8+ T cells sorted from blood, taken in a trial of the OX40 agonist ivuxolimab. This receptor was taken from an adult with an advanced solid tumor such as melanoma, head and neck, liver or kidney cancer. CDR3 in DNA: TGTGCCAGCAGCAAGACGGACTATGGCTACACCTTC. Translation: CASSKTDYGYTF.